These 14 T cell receptor beta chains were all obtained from the same sample, sequenced in a study of cytomegalovirus exposure and HLA in healthy donors. This PCR relied on a set of 60 Vbeta primers and 13 Jbeta primers. The assay was immunoSEQ multiplex PCR, and TCRdb's table has in-frame clones only and misses some. The table records around 200,000 clones, approximately 80% of them present only once. The sample taken for sequencing was PBMCs. These receptors were taken from a woman aged 45-60 years in good health and CMV-seronegative.

The gene calls are TRBV5-1 and TRBJ2-5, with a tentative D call TRBD2 (7 bases). The CDR3 is made up of 18 amino acids. Per germline, CDR1 SGHRS and CDR2 YFSETQ. The V end lost 0 bases, the J end lost 1 base, and 19 bases lay between the germline ends. In DNA form, the CDR3 reads TGCGCCAGCAGCTTGGCCACGGGGGGCAGAAAGGTCCAAGAGACCCAGTACTTC. This codes for CASSLATGGRKVQETQYF. Full variable domain (outside the CDR3, taken from reference TRBV5-1 and TRBJ2-5): KAGVTQTPRYLIKTRGQQVTLSCSPISGHRSVSWYQQTPGQGLQFLFEYFSETQRNKGNFPGRFSGRQFSNSRSEMNVSTLELGDSALYLCASSLATGGRKVQETQYFGPGTRLLVL.

The chain recombines TRBV6-5 with TRBJ1-1; 9 bases match TRBD1. CDR3 length equals 15 residues. CDR1 and CDR2 from the germline V gene are MNHEY and SVGAGI. V shed 0 bases and J 4 bases; nucleotides not matched to a gene: 3. The CDR3 region has the DNA TGTGCCAGCAGTTACTCGCTGACAGGGGGCACTGAAGCTTTCTTT. This gives the protein CASSYSLTGGTEAFF.

The V call is TRBV30, the J call TRBJ2-1; possibly TRBD2 for D (7 bases). The CDR3 is 13 amino acids. CDR1 and CDR2 (germline): GTSNPN, SVGIG (reference sequence). The ends were cut back, 8 bases at V and 9 bases at J, with 20 bases in the middle. In DNA form, the CDR3 reads TGTGCCAGTACAGGGAGGGTTCATGGTGAGCAGTTCTTC. Protein sequence: CASTGRVHGEQFF.

This clone was seen only once. The genes are TRBV6-6 and TRBJ1-1; D call uncertain. With 6 bases removed from V and 1 base from J, the gap between germline ends came to 15 bases. Germline CDR1 MNHNY, CDR2 SVGAGI (reference sequence). The CDR3 is made up of 15 amino acids. CDR3 protein: CASSSTGVENTEAFF. CDR3 sequence (DNA): TGTGCCAGCAGCTCCACCGGGGTTGAGAACACTGAAGCTTTCTTT.

This rearrangement joins TRBV6-1 to TRBJ1-1; a possible D gene is TRBD1 (5 bases). The CDR3 consists of 12 residues. Trimming left V 5 bases short and J 11 bases short, with 15 bases between. Germline CDR1 MNHNS, CDR2 SASEGT. The CDR3 loop reads CASSPHGPGAFF. The CDR3 DNA reads as TGTGCCAGCAGTCCGCATGGCCCAGGGGCTTTCTTT.

This clone appeared a few times. The genes are TRBV9 and TRBJ2-7; D is possibly TRBD2 (5 bases). Trimming removed 0 bases from V and 1 base from J, with 17 bases in between. CDR1 and CDR2 (germline): SGDLS, YYNGEE. The CDR3 loop spans 17 amino acids. CDR3 coding DNA: TGTGCCAGCAGCGTAGGATCGAGTCCCACTAGATCCTACGAGCAGTACTTC. The encoded protein is CASSVGSSPTRSYEQYF.

The table lists this clone with a few counts. The chain has TRBV7-2 and TRBJ1-4; D possibly corresponds to TRBD1 (5 bases). The germline V gene encodes CDR1 SGHTA and CDR2 FQGNSA. The CDR3 loop spans 12 amino acids. Trimming shortened V by 6 bases and J by 5 bases, and 7 bases separated the two germline ends. Here the CDR3 reads CASRQENEKLFF. The CDR3 DNA follows: TGTGCCAGCAGACAGGAGAATGAAAAACTGTTTTTT.

The CDR3 DNA is TGTGCCAGCAGTCCCGGGACTAGCGGAGGCCTTTTCAATGAGCAGTTCTTC. Its translation is CASSPGTSGGLFNEQFF. J is TRBJ2-1 and V is TRBV27, with 11 bases matching TRBD2. CDR1 and CDR2 from the germline V gene are MNHEY and SMNVEV (reference sequence). Trimming took 5 bases from V and 6 from J; bases not matched to a gene: 12. This CDR3 contains 17 residues.

This clone has more than one count but fewer than ten. This chain joins TRBV28 and TRBJ1-2; D call uncertain. CDR1 is MDHEN and CDR2 is SYDVKM in the germline V gene. This CDR3 contains 11 residues. The V end was cut by 6 bases, the J end by 2 bases, with 4 bases between. CDR3 in amino acids: CASSYNYGYTF. The CDR3 DNA is TGTGCCAGCAGCTACAACTATGGCTACACCTTC.

This rearrangement joins TRBV7-6 to TRBJ1-5, with D perhaps TRBD1 (5 bases). This CDR3 spans 21 amino acids. The V end was cut by 9 bases, the J end by 0 bases, with 33 bases between. Germline V gene lookup returns CDR1 SGHVS and CDR2 FNYEAQ. This chain's CDR3 is CARGLGQEPTILRNSNQPQHF. The CDR3 DNA sequence: TGTGCCAGGGGGCTAGGGCAGGAGCCAACCATCCTCCGAAATAGCAATCAGCCCCAGCATTTT.

This clone was counted between two and nine times. This chain joins TRBV7-3 and TRBJ2-7; 9 bases match TRBD1. This CDR3 contains 15 residues. Germline V lookup: CDR1 SGHTA, CDR2 FQGTGA. V trimming: 5 bases; J trimming: 4 bases; junction bases outside the gene matches: 9. The CDR3 protein is CASSLTGGVGYEQYF. The CDR3 nucleotides read TGTGCCAGCAGCCTCACAGGGGGCGTCGGATACGAGCAGTACTTC.

The sample holds one count of this clone. The V gene is TRBV5-4, the J gene TRBJ1-1; D uncertain. Germline loops: CDR1 SGHNT, CDR2 YYREEE (reference sequence). With 6 bases removed from V and 1 base from J, the gap between germline ends came to 13 bases. CDR3 length equals 14 residues. The CDR3 protein is CASNQAGRNTEAFF. Written as DNA, the CDR3 is TGTGCCAGCAACCAGGCGGGCAGGAACACTGAAGCTTTCTTT.

Of note for this clone: Distinct nucleotide sequences in the sample also encode this CDR3. The V gene is TRBV7-2, the J gene TRBJ1-6, with D possibly matching TRBD1 (5 bases). Trimming left V 5 bases short and J 6 bases short, with 11 bases between. The CDR3 totals 14 residues. Germline V gene lookup returns CDR1 SGHTA and CDR2 FQGNSA. CDR3 bases: TGTGCCAGCAGCCTAGGCGGGGGTAATTCACCCCTCCACTTT. This translates into CASSLGGGNSPLHF. Together with reference TRBV7-2 and TRBJ1-6, the CDR3 gives the full variable domain: GAGVSQSPSNKVTEKGKDVELRCDPISGHTALYWYRQSLGQGLEFLIYFQGNSAPDKSGLPSDRFSAERTGGSVSTLTIQRTQQEDSAVYLCASSLGGGNSPLHFGNGTRLTVT.

The rearrangement uses TRBV6-5 and TRBJ2-1; 7 positions agree with TRBD2. CDR1 and CDR2 from the germline V gene are MNHEY and SVGAGI. The CDR3 runs to 12 residues. J was trimmed by 9 bases and V by 6 bases; bases with no gene match: 5. CDR3 in DNA: TGTGCCAGCAGCCGACCGGGGGGTGAGCAGTTCTTC. Translating it yields CASSRPGGEQFF.